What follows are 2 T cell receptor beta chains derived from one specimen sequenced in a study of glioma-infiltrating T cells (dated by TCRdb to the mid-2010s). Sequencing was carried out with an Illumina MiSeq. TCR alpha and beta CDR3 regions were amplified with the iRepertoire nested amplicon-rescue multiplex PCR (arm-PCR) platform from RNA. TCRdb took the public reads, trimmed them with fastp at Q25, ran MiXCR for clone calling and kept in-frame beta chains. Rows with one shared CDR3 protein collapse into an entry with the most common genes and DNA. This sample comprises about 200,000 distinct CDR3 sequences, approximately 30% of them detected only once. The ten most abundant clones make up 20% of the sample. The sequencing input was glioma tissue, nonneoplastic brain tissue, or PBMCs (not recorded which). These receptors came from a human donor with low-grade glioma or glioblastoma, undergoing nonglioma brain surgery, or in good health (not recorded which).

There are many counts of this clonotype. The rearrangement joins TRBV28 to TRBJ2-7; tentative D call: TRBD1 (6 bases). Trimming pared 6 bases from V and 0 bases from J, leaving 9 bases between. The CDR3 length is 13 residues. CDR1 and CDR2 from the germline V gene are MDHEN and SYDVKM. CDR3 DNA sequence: TGTGCCAGCAGCGACAGGAGCTCCTACGAGCAGTACTTC. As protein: CASSDRSSYEQYF.

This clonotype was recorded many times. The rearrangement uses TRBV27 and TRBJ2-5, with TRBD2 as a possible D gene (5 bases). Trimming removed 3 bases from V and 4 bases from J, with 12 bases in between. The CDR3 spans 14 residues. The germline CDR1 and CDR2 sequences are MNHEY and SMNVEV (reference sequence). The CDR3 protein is CASSFGGLLETQYF. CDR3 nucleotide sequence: TGTGCCAGCAGTTTTGGCGGGTTATTAGAGACCCAGTACTTC.